This section outlines one T cell receptor (beta chain) sequence together with its context. The specificity of this receptor is unknown. One base away there is no much larger clone; base qualities are not given. TCRbeta CDR3 regions were amplified from genomic DNA by means of the immunoSEQ Assay, a bias-controlled multiplex PCR. The source study handled its data this way. Within the assay, amplification of reference gene primers was used to estimate how many nucleated cells each sample contained. To quantify the absolute abundance of each unique TCRbeta CDR3 rearrangement, sequence reads were collapsed and filtered. For each sample, productive Simpson clonality was calculated as the square root of Simpson's diversity index across productive rearrangements. TCRdb re-hosts the immuneACCESS table, in-frame sequences only. Its copies lack some clones; in the studies checked, an unresolved V gene accounts for under half of them, and the cause for the rest is not known. V and J calls and clone size are copied from that table; D and trimming were computed from the DNA. The sample includes 150,000 to 200,000 clones, with about 88% observed a single time. The top ten hold approximately 4.5% of the sample.

Each collaborating institution followed its own protocols to collect whole blood in K2EDTA tubes. For TCRbeta analysis, collaborators shipped samples in one of three forms: frozen whole blood, isolated PBMCs, or DNA extracted from either of those sample types. The data were taken from a study of blood T cell repertoires in COVID-19 (TCRdb year 2020). Regarding the study in general: Collaborator samples came from the United States, Italy and Spain and covered acute and convalescent phases of COVID-19. The material from the prospective study consisted of cDNA or gDNA derived from T cells, B-cell-depleted T cells, or PBMCs. Subjects who had been exposed to COVID-19, were actively infected with it, or had recovered from it provided the deeply sampled blood TCRbeta repertoires that made up the dataset. A freely available public database, intended as a resource for researchers studying the immune response to SARS-CoV-2, is where the repertoires were released. The samples were drawn from two sources: the first 160 participants of the ongoing ImmuneRACE study, and 1,000 to 1,500 subjects contributed by 6 global collaborators. A de-identified subject ID, COVID-19 status, age in years and sex were almost always included in the sample metadata. Where available, HLA class I and class II types were obtained from metadata supplied by the sample provider rather than from assay-based typing. Results the study describes overall, beyond this receptor: The quantity of clinical and demographic metadata differed by source and by participant and was supplied without curation.

The germline V gene sets CDR1 to KGHSH and CDR2 to LQKENI. The junction shows trimming of 1 base on V and 3 bases on J, and the gene matches do not reach 8 bases of it. The CDR3 runs 18 residues from the cysteine to the phenylalanine. Only the CDR3 DNA stays, 54 bases, in frame from base 1. This receptor was obtained from a human donor in a cohort sampled during active COVID-19. The V and J genes are TRBV18 and TRBJ2-2; 10 bases in between match TRBD1. Input material: peripheral blood. CDR3 sequence: CASSPRPRQGADTGELFF. In nucleotides, the sequence is TGTGCCAGCTCACCACGGCCTCGACAGGGGGCGGACACCGGGGAGCTGTTTTTT.